Listed below are T cell receptor beta chains from one sample, sequenced in a study of response to subunit inactivated influenza vaccine. TCRdb redid the calling of the RT-PCR reads with MiXCR, one entry per CDR3 protein. Altogether approximately 530,000 distinct CDR3 sequences are present, approximately 7.7% being singletons, with the ten largest covering around 13%. This specimen consisted of PBMCs from blood, obtained 23 months after vaccination. These receptors were collected from a man aged 45 to 75 who received an inactivated influenza vaccine. Both conserved end residues are part of each CDR3. The order of the fields is D gene, J gene, V gene, clone size, CDR3 DNA, CDR3 protein. The D gene is left open where the match is weak. The size of a clone is reported for some rows only, either as once, few or many, or as a class for expanded clones.

-	TRBJ2-1	TRBV7-9	-	TGTGCCAGCAGCCCCCTGGGTGAGCAGTTCTTC	CASSPLGEQFF
TRBD2	TRBJ2-2	TRBV24-1	-	TGTGCCACCAGTGATCCGGGACTAGTTCTCGCCGGGGAGCTGTTTTTT	CATSDPGLVLAGELFF
TRBD2	TRBJ2-2	TRBV5-1	-	TGCGCCAGCAGCTTTCGGAGCGGGAGGGGCACCGGGGAGCTGTTTTTT	CASSFRSGRGTGELFF
TRBD1	TRBJ1-5	TRBV10-2	many	TGCGCCAGCAGACAGGGGGCTGGCAATCAGCCCCAGCATTTT	CASRQGAGNQPQHF
-	TRBJ2-2	TRBV5-1	many	TGCGCCAGCAGCTTGTTCGGGCCGAACACCGGGGAGCTGTTTTTT	CASSLFGPNTGELFF
-	TRBJ2-7	TRBV29-1	-	TGCAGCGTCCTCGGTACAGAGAGCTCCTACGAGCAGTACTTC	CSVLGTESSYEQYF
-	TRBJ2-2	TRBV19	few	TGTGGGGCAGGTGCGAACACCGGGGAGCTGTTTTTT	CGAGANTGELFF
-	TRBJ2-2	TRBV6-1	-	TGTGCCAGCGGAACAGGGAACACCGGGGAGCTGTTTTTT	CASGTGNTGELFF
-	TRBJ2-2	TRBV27	-	TGTGCCAGCACGCAACAGGGGAACACCGGGGAGCTGTTTTTT	CASTQQGNTGELFF
-	TRBJ2-5	TRBV7-2	few	TGTGCCAGCACCGTCTCTCGGGAGTACCAAGAGACCCAGTACTTC	CASTVSREYQETQYF
TRBD1	TRBJ2-3	TRBV5-6	-	TGTGTCAGCCGGGGACAGGGCCTCACAGATACGCAGTATTTT	CVSRGQGLTDTQYF
-	TRBJ2-1	TRBV15	-	TGTGCCACCAGCAGAGACCCCTCCCCAAATGAGCAGTTCTTC	CATSRDPSPNEQFF
-	TRBJ2-7	TRBV10-3	-	TGTGCCATCAATGATAGCTACGAGCAGTACTTC	CAINDSYEQYF
-	TRBJ2-1	TRBV29-1	many	TGCAGCGTTTCGGACAGCTACAATGAGCAGTTCTTC	CSVSDSYNEQFF
TRBD2	TRBJ2-7	TRBV20-1	many	TGCAGTGCTAGATGGCTAGCGGGAGTCTACGAGCAGTACTTC	CSARWLAGVYEQYF
-	TRBJ1-5	TRBV20-1	many	TGCAGTGCCAGGGAGACCCCGGGGCAGCCCCAGCATTTT	CSARETPGQPQHF
TRBD2	TRBJ2-5	TRBV5-1	-	TGCGCCAGCAGCGTTGGGACTAGCGAACAGACCCAGTACTTC	CASSVGTSEQTQYF
-	TRBJ1-5	TRBV28	few	TGTGCAGTGGCAGCAAATGGCAATCAGCCCCAGCATTTT	CAVAANGNQPQHF
TRBD2	TRBJ2-1	TRBV4-2	many	TGTGCCAGCAGCCAAGTAGGGCGGGGACTAGCGGGAAGTGAGCAGTTCTTC	CASSQVGRGLAGSEQFF
-	TRBJ2-1	TRBV7-8	many	TGTGCCAGCAGCTCCCAGCCGGGACTTTATAATGAGCAGTTCTTC	CASSSQPGLYNEQFF
-	TRBJ2-7	TRBV7-6	few	TGTGCCAGCAGTTCCCTATTCAACGAGCAGTACTTC	CASSSLFNEQYF
-	TRBJ2-7	TRBV6-2/TRBV6-3	few	TGTGCCAGCAGTTACGGACGGACAGAGACCTACGAGCAGTACTTC	CASSYGRTETYEQYF
TRBD2	TRBJ2-1	TRBV27	-	TGTGCCAGCACTCCACGGGGGGGTTTGAATGAGCAGTTCTTC	CASTPRGGLNEQFF
-	TRBJ1-5	TRBV12-3/TRBV12-4	-	TGTGCCAGCCGGGGTGGCAATCAGCCCCAGCATTTT	CASRGGNQPQHF
-	TRBJ2-3	TRBV24-1	few	TGTGCCACCAGTGTTCCATCGGGTGGCTCTAGCACAGATACGCAGTATTTT	CATSVPSGGSSTDTQYF
-	TRBJ2-5	TRBV18	few	TGTGCCAGCTCAAAGTACAGGCAAGAGACCCAGTACTTC	CASSKYRQETQYF
-	TRBJ1-1	TRBV29-1	many	TGCAGCGTAGGACAGACAGCAACTAACACTGAAGCTTTCTTT	CSVGQTATNTEAFF
-	TRBJ2-5	TRBV6-1	-	TGTGCCAGCAGCGGCTTAACGGGCGGCCAAGAGACCCAGTACTTC	CASSGLTGGQETQYF
-	TRBJ1-6	TRBV4-3	few	TGCGCCAGCAGCCAAGAGGCAGGGGATTCACCCCTCCACTTT	CASSQEAGDSPLHF
TRBD1	TRBJ2-1	TRBV20-1	few	TGCAGTGCTAGAGACAAGGACAGGGTAAACTACAATGAGCAGTTCTTC	CSARDKDRVNYNEQFF
-	TRBJ1-5	TRBV3-1	-	TGTGCCAGCAGCCAAGAACAGGGTTATCAGCCCCAGCATTTT	CASSQEQGYQPQHF
TRBD1	TRBJ1-1	TRBV20-1	few	TGCAGTGGACGCAGGGGGGGGATGAACACTGAAGCTTTCTTT	CSGRRGGMNTEAFF
-	TRBJ2-7	TRBV12-3/TRBV12-4	few	TGTGCCAGCAGTTTTTTAGAAAACCACGAGCAGTACTTC	CASSFLENHEQYF
-	TRBJ2-1	TRBV15	-	TGTGCCACCAGCATGACACGACACGGTGAGCAGTTCTTC	CATSMTRHGEQFF
-	TRBJ1-4	TRBV4-1	few	TGCGCCAGCAAACCAGCTATCTCTGAAAATGAAAAACTGTTTTTT	CASKPAISENEKLFF
TRBD1	TRBJ1-5	TRBV7-9	-	TGTGCCAGCAGCCTAGGCAGGGGGATTGATCAGCCCCAGCATTTT	CASSLGRGIDQPQHF
-	TRBJ1-5	TRBV6-1	-	TGTGCCAGCAGTGAAGGTTCAGTGATGCAGCCCCAGCATTTT	CASSEGSVMQPQHF
-	TRBJ1-5	TRBV7-2	-	TGTGCCAGCAGCTTATGGGAGGGGCAGGGTCAGCCCCAGCATTTT	CASSLWEGQGQPQHF
-	TRBJ2-7	TRBV6-2/TRBV6-3	few	TGTGCCAGCAGCCCTACTTACAGGTTTCTCTCCTACGAGCAGTACTTC	CASSPTYRFLSYEQYF
-	TRBJ2-3	TRBV20-1	-	TGCAGTACCTCCCAGCCCGGCACAGATACGCAGTATTTT	CSTSQPGTDTQYF
-	TRBJ2-3	TRBV12-3/TRBV12-4	-	TGTGCCAGCCATGGGATAACCCCGTGGGTGCAGTATTTT	CASHGITPWVQYF
-	TRBJ2-2	TRBV12-3/TRBV12-4	-	TGTGCCAGCAGTTATAGACAGGGAGGCACCGGGGAGCTGTTTTTT	CASSYRQGGTGELFF
TRBD2	TRBJ2-1	TRBV11-1	few	TGTGCCAGCAGCTTAGCCCTAGCGGGAGTCCCACTATACAATGAGCAGTTCTTC	CASSLALAGVPLYNEQFF
-	TRBJ2-1	TRBV5-1	many	TGCGCCAGCAGCTTGGGGCCCGCGTCCAATGAGCAGTTCTTC	CASSLGPASNEQFF
-	TRBJ2-5	TRBV29-1	-	TGCAGCGTTAAGGGGACGGGAGAGACCCAGTACTTC	CSVKGTGETQYF
-	TRBJ2-1	TRBV7-6	-	TGTGCCAGCAGCTTAGCGCTGCAGGGGATCAACAATGAGCAGTTCTTC	CASSLALQGINNEQFF
-	TRBJ1-3	TRBV9	many	TGTGCCAGCAGCGTAGTTCCGAAGCCCCTTGGAAACACCATATATTTT	CASSVVPKPLGNTIYF